The 29 T cell receptor beta chains given below trace back to one sample, sequenced in a study of shared clonotypes between healthy human individuals. Naive CD8 cells, CD45RO-negative and positively selected for CCR7, excluded terminally differentiated effector memory CD45RA+ cells. The table came from immunoSEQ multiplex PCR; TCRdb's copy has only in-frame clones and leaves some out. Here the sample spans approximately 1.9 million clones, 93% being singletons. The sample consisted of naive CD8+ T cells from PBMCs. These receptors were obtained from a man younger than 35 in good health. Some clones in this sample may be carry-over from other donors' samples.

The chain combines TRBV6-1 with TRBJ1-6; D may be TRBD1 (5 bases). Germline-derived CDR1 and CDR2 are MNHNS and SASEGT. Trimming stripped 1 base from V and 10 bases from J, with 11 bases between. The CDR3 length is 14 residues. The CDR3 loop reads CASSEGRGWSPLHF. The DNA for the CDR3 is TGTGCCAGCAGTGAAGGGAGGGGTTGGTCACCCCTCCACTTT.

The chain combines TRBV28 with TRBJ2-1, with 14 bases that match TRBD2. J was trimmed by 8 bases and V by 7 bases; bases with no gene match: 4. Germline V CDR1 and CDR2: MDHEN, SYDVKM. There are 14 residues in the CDR3. The CDR3 DNA reads TGTGCCAGCACGAGACTAGCGGGAGGGGATGAGCAGTTCTTC. Encoded protein: CASTRLAGGDEQFF. Full variable domain (rest looked up from reference TRBV28 and TRBJ2-1): DVKVTQSSRYLVKRTGEKVFLECVQDMDHENMFWYRQDPGLGLRLIYFSYDVKMKEKGDIPEGYSVSREKKERFSLILESASTNQTSMYLCASTRLAGGDEQFFGPGTRLTVL.

This sequence joins TRBV6-1 and TRBJ2-7; the D gene is possibly TRBD2 (5 bases). From germline, CDR1 is MNHNS and CDR2 SASEGT. The CDR3 covers 16 residues. The V end lost 4 bases, the J end lost 1 base, and 17 bases lay between the germline ends. DNA for the CDR3: TGTGCCAGCAGTGGGACCCAACTTACGGGGTCCTACGAGCAGTACTTC. Amino acid sequence: CASSGTQLTGSYEQYF.

The chain's CDR3 is CASSSGIHREKLFF. In DNA form, the CDR3 reads TGTGCCAGCAGCTCAGGAATACATAGGGAAAAACTGTTTTTT. V is TRBV7-9 and J is TRBJ1-4, with D unresolved. CDR3 size: 14 residues. Germline lookup yields CDR1 SEHNR and CDR2 FQNEAQ (reference sequence). V lost 4 bases and J 8 bases, leaving 14 bases between the germline ends.

As for this clone: Distinct nucleotide sequences in the sample also encode this CDR3. V is TRBV14 and J is TRBJ2-7; D perhaps matches TRBD2 (6 bases). Germline V gene sequence: CDR1 SGHDN, CDR2 FVKESK. Between the trimmed V and J ends, which lost 4 bases and 4 bases, there was a span of 11 bases. CDR3 length: 13 amino acids. CDR3 nucleotide sequence: TGTGCCAGCAGCCTTAGCGGAGATTACGAGCAGTACTTC. As protein: CASSLSGDYEQYF.

The chain is built from TRBV5-1 and TRBJ2-1, with D possibly TRBD1 on 6 matching bases. The V end was cut by 3 bases, the J end by 7 bases, with 11 bases between. Per germline, CDR1 SGHRS and CDR2 YFSETQ. The CDR3 extends over 13 amino acids. The CDR3 coding sequence is TGCGCCAGCAGCTCCGGACAGCCAAATGAGCAGTTCTTC. Translated: CASSSGQPNEQFF.

V gene TRBV6-4 combines with J gene TRBJ1-3; 9 nucleotides match TRBD1. CDR1 MRHNA and CDR2 SNTAGT come from the germline V gene. Unmatched junction bases numbered 6, after V lost 6 bases and J lost 3 bases. The CDR3 has 15 amino acids. The chain's CDR3 is CASRHKGQGGNTIYF. DNA of the CDR3: TGTGCCAGCAGACACAAGGGACAGGGTGGAAACACCATATATTTT.

The chain recombines TRBV7-9 with TRBJ1-3, with D maybe TRBD1 (6 bases). This CDR3 is built from 14 residues. Trimming left V 5 bases short and J 2 bases short, with 10 bases between. Germline V gene data show CDR1 as SEHNR and CDR2 as FQNEAQ (reference sequence). The CDR3 region is CASSTRTAGNTIYF. Written as DNA, the CDR3 is TGTGCCAGCAGCACCCGGACAGCTGGAAACACCATATATTTT.

This clone has only a few counts. The gene calls are TRBV4-1 and TRBJ1-5, with D perhaps matching TRBD1 (5 bases). Germline CDR1 MGHRA, CDR2 YSYEKL. There are 14 residues in the CDR3. V was shortened by 3 bases and J by 4 bases, with 10 bases between the two germline ends. CDR3 sequence (DNA): TGCGCCAGCAGCCAGAGGGGCACGAATCAGCCCCAGCATTTT. As protein: CASSQRGTNQPQHF.

Points on this clone: This CDR3 is also generated by other DNA sequences in the sample. The chain combines TRBV27 with TRBJ2-7; D is possibly TRBD1 or TRBD2 (5 bases each). CDR1 and CDR2 (germline): MNHEY, SMNVEV (reference sequence). The V gene lost 6 bases and the J gene lost 3 bases, with 15 bases spanning the gap. The CDR3 extends over 14 amino acids. The CDR3 protein is CASSLRGSYYEQYF. The CDR3 DNA sequence: TGTGCCAGCAGCTTGAGGGGCTCCTACTACGAGCAGTACTTC.

The genes are TRBV25-1 and TRBJ1-1, with a weak D call TRBD1 (6 bases). Trimming took off 6 bases at V and 0 bases at J, with 17 bases between the two ends. Germline loops: CDR1 MGHDK, CDR2 SYGVNS. The CDR3 covers 16 residues. The CDR3 region is CASSERAGGVNTEAFF. The CDR3 DNA follows: TGTGCCAGCAGCGAGAGAGCGGGGGGCGTGAACACTGAAGCTTTCTTT. The full variable domain, its missing parts supplied by reference TRBV25-1 and TRBJ1-1, is EADIYQTPRYLVIGTGKKITLECSQTMGHDKMYWYQQDPGMELHLIHYSYGVNSTEKGDLSSESTVSRIRTEHFPLTLESARPSHTSQYLCASSERAGGVNTEAFFGQGTRLTVV.

This chain connects TRBV15 to TRBJ2-5; D may match TRBD1 or TRBD2 (5 bases each). V was pared by 0 bases and J by 5 bases, with 13 bases between. The CDR3 length is 15 residues. Germline values: CDR1 LNHNV, CDR2 YYDKDF (reference sequence). CDR3 in DNA: TGTGCCACCAGCAGAGATACGATCGAGGGGGAGACCCAGTACTTC. This gives the protein CATSRDTIEGETQYF. The full variable domain, with the rest looked up from reference TRBV15 and TRBJ2-5, is DAMVIQNPRYQVTQFGKPVTLSCSQTLNHNVMYWYQQKSSQAPKLLFHYYDKDFNNEADTPDNFQSRRPNTSFCFLDIRSPGLGDTAMYLCATSRDTIEGETQYFGPGTRLLVL.

This chain links TRBV9 with TRBJ2-7; 7 bases map to TRBD2. Germline loops: CDR1 SGDLS, CDR2 YYNGEE. This CDR3 is 14 amino acids long. After removal of 3 bases from V and 0 bases from J, the junction contained 3 bases not matched to a gene. The CDR3 sequence is CASSAGGFSYEQYF. Here the CDR3 DNA reads TGTGCCAGCAGCGCCGGGGGGTTCTCCTACGAGCAGTACTTC.

This chain joins TRBV4-1 and TRBJ1-2, with TRBD1 identical over 11 bases. Germline V gene data show CDR1 as MGHRA and CDR2 as YSYEKL. J gave up 5 bases and V 3 bases, and 8 bases lay outside the gene matches. CDR3 length equals 16 residues. CDR3 DNA: TGCGCCAGCAGCCAGGGACAGGGGGTGGAGCCGTATGGCTACACCTTC. As protein: CASSQGQGVEPYGYTF.

This clone was seen once. The chain joins TRBV7-9 to TRBJ2-5; 13 nucleotides agree with TRBD2. Germline CDR1 reads SEHNR; CDR2 reads FQNEAQ (reference sequence). V trimming: 6 bases; J trimming: 3 bases; junction bases outside the gene matches: 4. The CDR3 spans 15 residues. The CDR3 loop reads CASRQGTSGKETQYF. The CDR3 DNA sequence: TGTGCCAGCAGGCAGGGGACTAGCGGGAAAGAGACCCAGTACTTC.

CDR3 amino acids: CASSGISGRHTYEQFF. CDR3 sequence (DNA): TGTGCCAGCAGTGGTATTAGCGGGAGGCATACGTATGAGCAGTTCTTC. V gene TRBV6-1 combines with J gene TRBJ2-1; 10 bases map to TRBD2. The length of the CDR3 is 16 residues. Unmatched junction bases numbered 11, after V lost 4 bases and J lost 8 bases. In germline, CDR1 is MNHNS, CDR2 SASEGT.

A word on this clone: The identical CDR3 is also encoded by other nucleotide sequences in the sample. This chain connects TRBV7-9 to TRBJ2-3; D not certain. The CDR3 loop spans 13 amino acids. Per germline, CDR1 SEHNR and CDR2 FQNEAQ (reference sequence). The V and J ends lost 1 base and 2 bases respectively, with 4 bases between them. Written as DNA, the CDR3 is TGTGCCAGCAGCTTAGGACCCACAGATACGCAGTATTTT. Translating it yields CASSLGPTDTQYF.

As to this clone: This same CDR3 is encoded by further DNA sequences in the sample. The chain recombines TRBV29-1 with TRBJ2-1; D unclear. This CDR3 is built from 11 residues. Germline V CDR1 and CDR2: SQVTM, ANQGSEA. Trimming took 0 bases from V and 6 from J, leaving 3 bases between them. The CDR3 spells CSVEDSNEQFF. CDR3 nucleotides: TGCAGCGTTGAAGATTCCAATGAGCAGTTCTTC.

The chain employs TRBV5-8 and TRBJ1-1; D gene unclear. V was trimmed by 9 bases and J by 1 base, leaving 10 bases between them. The CDR3 loop spans 12 amino acids. Germline lookup yields CDR1 SGHTS and CDR2 YDEGEE. The CDR3 nucleotides read TGTGCCACCACCTACAGGAACACTGAAGCTTTCTTT. This codes for CATTYRNTEAFF.

Many counts were recorded for this clone. Other DNA sequences from this sample encode an identical CDR3 as well. V and J are TRBV9 and TRBJ2-3; D remains ambiguous. Trimming removed 0 bases from V and 4 bases from J, with 6 bases in between. Germline CDR1 and CDR2: SGDLS and YYNGEE. The CDR3 covers 13 residues. CDR3 sequence: CASSVGSPDTQYF. The CDR3 region has the DNA TGTGCCAGCAGCGTAGGTTCTCCAGATACGCAGTATTTT.

V is TRBV11-2 and J is TRBJ2-1, with D possibly TRBD2 on 5 matching bases. The V gene's germline CDR1 is SGHAT and CDR2 FQNNGV. Trimming removed 1 base from V and 0 bases from J, with 16 bases in between. The CDR3 totals 18 residues. This CDR3 reads CASSLGPLDTSSYNEQFF. The CDR3 DNA reads as TGTGCCAGCAGCTTAGGACCACTAGACACAAGCTCCTACAATGAGCAGTTCTTC.

The chain is built from TRBV29-1 and TRBJ2-7, with D perhaps matching TRBD1 or TRBD2 (5 bases each). The germline V and J ends were trimmed by 5 bases and 6 bases, with 14 bases remaining between them. The V gene's germline CDR1 is SQVTM and CDR2 ANQGSEA. The CDR3 runs to 12 residues. Here the CDR3 reads CSVSGTWAEQYF. CDR3 nucleotides: TGCAGCGTTTCAGGGACGTGGGCCGAGCAGTACTTC.

This clone turned up a few times. The chain is built from TRBV4-2 and TRBJ2-7, with 12 bases fitting TRBD2. The V and J ends lost 4 bases and 5 bases, in that order; junction bases with no gene match: 15. Germline CDR1 is LGHNA and CDR2 is YNFKEQ. CDR3 length equals 18 residues. The DNA of the CDR3 is TGTGCCAGCAGCCTGTTAGCTAGCGGGAGGGCCGGAGACCACGAGCAGTACTTC. Encoded protein: CASSLLASGRAGDHEQYF.

The rearrangement links TRBV7-9 to TRBJ1-1; tentative D call: TRBD1 (5 bases). CDR1 SEHNR and CDR2 FQNEAQ come from the germline V gene (reference sequence). V lost 6 bases and J 5 bases, leaving 16 bases between the germline ends. The length of the CDR3 is 14 residues. CDR3 coding DNA: TGTGCCAGCAGTTCGATTGGGGGATGGACTGAAGCTTTCTTT. Translation: CASSSIGGWTEAFF.

This chain uses TRBV7-2 with TRBJ2-7; D perhaps matches TRBD1 (5 bases). V was pared by 5 bases and J by 2 bases, with 16 bases between. The CDR3 is 15 residues long. Germline V gene sequence: CDR1 SGHTA, CDR2 FQGNSA. The CDR3 loop is CASSPQKGLTYEQYF. CDR3 nucleotides: TGTGCCAGCAGCCCACAAAAGGGGCTGACCTACGAGCAGTACTTC.

The CDR3 nucleotides are TGTGCCATCAGCCCGGGGGGGGACTACGAGCAGTACTTC. It yields the protein CAISPGGDYEQYF. This chain uses TRBV10-3 with TRBJ2-7; 8 nucleotides align to TRBD2. V was clipped by 6 bases and J by 3 bases; unmatched bases: 4. Germline-derived CDR1 and CDR2 are ENHRY and SYGVKD. The CDR3 spans 13 residues.

V and J are TRBV19 and TRBJ2-1, with 11 bases lining up with TRBD2. Per germline, CDR1 LNHDA and CDR2 SQIVND (reference sequence). Unmatched junction bases numbered 6, after V lost 1 base and J lost 10 bases. The CDR3 is 15 residues long. As DNA, the CDR3 is TGTGCCAGTAGTATAGGTAGCGGGAGGGCCGACGAGCAGTTCTTC. Translation gives CASSIGSGRADEQFF.

This chain uses TRBV13 with TRBJ2-5; D possibly corresponds to TRBD1 (5 bases). V gave up 0 bases and J gave up 2 bases, with 10 bases separating them. This CDR3 region has 15 residues. The V gene's germline CDR1 is PRHDT and CDR2 FYEKMQ (reference sequence). The DNA for the CDR3 is TGTGCCAGCAGCTTAGGGGGGCAGGGACAAGAGACCCAGTACTTC. Protein sequence: CASSLGGQGQETQYF.

The CDR3 here is CASSLIAGGPKETQYF. As DNA, the CDR3 is TGTGCCAGCAGTTTAATAGCGGGAGGGCCAAAAGAGACCCAGTACTTC. The J gene is TRBJ2-5, the V gene TRBV28; 11 bases agree with TRBD2. V trimming: 2 bases; J trimming: 3 bases; junction bases outside the gene matches: 5. The length of the CDR3 is 16 residues. Germline V gene lookup returns CDR1 MDHEN and CDR2 SYDVKM.